The T cell receptor (beta chain) under discussion was sequenced for a study of PD-L1 blockade in urothelial cancer. Study overall: Of 29 patients, about two dozen were males with bladder-origin urothelial cancer. Blood samples contained a median about 150,000 T cells.

Profiling relied on immunoSEQ multiplex PCR, and the TCRdb table lists in-frame clones only, not all of them. The table includes more than 85,000 clones, roughly 91% detected once. V dropped 6 bases and J dropped 6; count of bases not matched to a gene: 7. The germline gives CDR1 SGHAT, CDR2 FQNNGV. The CDR3 runs to 13 residues. The sample's time point: pretreatment peripheral blood. The sample in question was PBMCs, obtained around atezolizumab (anti-PD-L1) treatment. The V call is TRBV11-2, the J call TRBJ1-2; 7 bases align to TRBD1. This sequence was found in a man between 60 and 70 years old with urothelial cancer. CDR3 residues: CASSSDRVDGYTF. The CDR3 nucleotides read TGTGCCAGCAGTTCTGACAGGGTCGATGGCTACACCTTC.